This T cell receptor beta chain was identified during a study of T-cell memory formation after mild COVID-19. This clonotype showed up just once. The target antigen is unknown. The CDR3 length is 15 residues. The V end lost 5 bases, the J end lost 0 bases, and 10 bases lay between the germline ends. Germline values: CDR1 KGHDR, CDR2 SFDVKD. The 5'RACE method, run with constant-segment primers, produced TCR alpha and TCR beta cDNA libraries (carrying sample barcodes and UMIs). TCRdb re-called the 5' RACE reads with MiXCR, one entry per CDR3 protein. The table has 450,000 to 650,000 distinct CDR3 sequences, around 17% seen once. Study results and caveats: Later expanders leaned toward CD4+, whereas clones contracting from day 15 to 85 were balanced CD4/CD8. Pre-infection memory showed some responding clones, and this suggested that cross-reactive memory joined. Of the contracting clones, CD4+ ones lay mainly in CM and EM, and CD8+ ones in EMRA.

The source of this sequence is an adult woman who had mild COVID-19 (a few samples of this study predate the infection). Cell type and time point are not known. The sequencing input was PBMCs or a T cell subset sorted from them (not recorded which). The J gene is TRBJ2-1, the V gene TRBV24-1, with a weak D call TRBD2 (5 bases). CDR3 sequence (DNA): TGTGCCACCAGTGTTACGGGAAACTCCTACAATGAGCAGTTCTTC. Its protein is CATSVTGNSYNEQFF.